This record looks at one T cell receptor beta chain sequence and its context. The antigen remains unidentified. These data belong to a study of cytomegalovirus exposure and HLA in healthy donors. V gave up 1 base and J gave up 7 bases; unmatched junction bases: 5. Germline CDR1 is SQVTM and CDR2 is ANQGSEA. The CDR3 is 14 amino acids. General study points: At a 0.05 false discovery rate, a later analysis found some 18,000 TCR beta sequences to be associated with HLA alleles.

Researchers ran the PCR with 60 Vbeta and 13 Jbeta primers. Authors' analysis steps: Approximately 86 million unique TCR beta chains, about 12 million shared, were counted in a later analysis. Some clones are missing from TCRdb's copy, which holds only in-frame ones; the method was immunoSEQ multiplex PCR. Clone size and V and J calls were adopted from that table, with D and trimming inferred from the DNA. The repertoire holds about 100,000 clones, with about 69% as singletons. Input material: PBMCs. J is TRBJ2-1 and V is TRBV29-1; 9 nucleotides match TRBD2. This sequence originates from a woman aged 18-35 years in good health and CMV-seropositive. The CDR3 DNA reads as TGCAGCGTTGAAGCACGCGGGAGGGGGAATGAGCAGTTCTTC. As protein: CSVEARGRGNEQFF.